This TCR beta chain comes out of a study of blood T cell repertoires in COVID-19. CDR3 length: 15 amino acids. Germline CDR1 and CDR2: SGHRS and YFSETQ. Trimming removed 1 base from V and 5 bases from J, with 10 bases in between. Only in-frame clones appear in the TCRdb table, and some are missing; sequencing was by immunoSEQ multiplex PCR. The sample includes 60,000 to 75,000 clones, roughly 80% of them seen just once. This clone was recorded many times. This sequence originates from a woman in her sixties or seventies with acute or convalescent COVID-19. Input material: peripheral blood. V is TRBV5-1 and J is TRBJ1-6, with TRBD1 as a possible D gene (5 bases). The CDR3 coding sequence is TGCGCCAGCAGCTTGCGGGGGGTGAATAATTCACCCCTCCACTTT. This sequence encodes CASSLRGVNNSPLHF.